These T cell receptor beta chains were read from a single sample in a study of shared clonotypes between healthy human individuals. TCRdb's copy holds only in-frame clones and misses some; the assay was immunoSEQ multiplex PCR. The data contain 2 million to 2.5 million clones, about 94% of them singletons. The source material was naive CD4+ T cells sorted from blood. Every receptor here comes from a man younger than 35 in good health. Each CDR3 is given with its conserved first and last residue. D genes are given only for firm matches. Only some rows state a clone size, as once, few, many or a class for expanded clones.

abundance: NA
d_gene: TRBD2
j_gene: TRBJ2-1
v_gene: TRBV9
CDR3aa: CASSPRTSGGRNEQFF
CDR3nt: TGTGCCAGCAGCCCAAGGACTAGCGGGGGGCGCAATGAGCAGTTCTTC

abundance: NA
d_gene: NA
j_gene: TRBJ2-2
v_gene: TRBV7-9
CDR3aa: CASSLRDTLTGELFF
CDR3nt: TGTGCCAGCAGCTTACGGGACACCTTGACCGGGGAGCTGTTTTTT

abundance: NA
d_gene: TRBD2
j_gene: TRBJ2-7
v_gene: TRBV6-1
CDR3aa: CASRAGGPNEQYF
CDR3nt: TGTGCCAGCAGGGCGGGAGGACCGAACGAGCAGTACTTC

abundance: NA
d_gene: TRBD1
j_gene: TRBJ2-7
v_gene: TRBV27
CDR3aa: CASSREPPGTGGYEQYF
CDR3nt: TGTGCCAGCAGTCGAGAACCCCCCGGGACAGGGGGCTACGAGCAGTACTTC

abundance: NA
d_gene: TRBD1
j_gene: TRBJ1-2
v_gene: TRBV6-5
CDR3aa: CASSYEGASYTF
CDR3nt: TGTGCCAGCAGTTACGAGGGGGCGAGCTACACCTTC

abundance: NA
d_gene: TRBD1
j_gene: TRBJ1-5
v_gene: TRBV2
CDR3aa: CASSGTGERNQPQHF
CDR3nt: TGTGCCAGCAGCGGGACAGGAGAGCGCAATCAGCCCCAGCATTTT

abundance: NA
d_gene: TRBD2
j_gene: TRBJ2-3
v_gene: TRBV5-4
CDR3aa: CASSLLAGASTDTQYF
CDR3nt: TGTGCCAGCAGCTTACTAGCGGGCGCTAGCACAGATACGCAGTATTTT

abundance: NA
d_gene: NA
j_gene: TRBJ2-5
v_gene: TRBV27
CDR3aa: CASSLGSGPWETQYF
CDR3nt: TGTGCCAGCAGTTTAGGGAGTGGGCCTTGGGAGACCCAGTACTTC

abundance: once
d_gene: NA
j_gene: TRBJ2-5
v_gene: TRBV18
CDR3aa: CASSQGSRETQYF
CDR3nt: TGTGCCAGCTCACAGGGGTCCCGAGAGACCCAGTACTTC

abundance: NA
d_gene: NA
j_gene: TRBJ1-5
v_gene: TRBV6-1
CDR3aa: CASRGGGDQPQHF
CDR3nt: TGTGCCAGCAGGGGCGGGGGGGATCAGCCCCAGCATTTT

abundance: NA
d_gene: NA
j_gene: TRBJ2-5
v_gene: TRBV5-4
CDR3aa: CASSPRRASQETQYF
CDR3nt: TGTGCCAGCAGCCCGAGAAGGGCTTCTCAAGAGACCCAGTACTTC

abundance: NA
d_gene: NA
j_gene: TRBJ2-1
v_gene: TRBV23-1
CDR3aa: CASRTDPPGHNEQFF
CDR3nt: TGCGCCAGCAGAACGGACCCCCCGGGACACAATGAGCAGTTCTTC

abundance: NA
d_gene: TRBD2
j_gene: TRBJ2-1
v_gene: TRBV4-1
CDR3aa: CASSQGRGSVYEQFF
CDR3nt: TGCGCCAGCAGCCAGGGCCGCGGGAGCGTGTATGAGCAGTTCTTC

abundance: few
d_gene: NA
j_gene: TRBJ1-1
v_gene: TRBV16
CDR3aa: CASSQQGNTEAFF
CDR3nt: TGTGCCAGCAGCCAACAGGGTAACACTGAAGCTTTCTTT

abundance: NA
d_gene: TRBD2
j_gene: TRBJ2-2
v_gene: TRBV6-1
CDR3aa: CASSWAGEATGELFF
CDR3nt: TGTGCCAGCTCGTGGGCGGGAGAGGCGACCGGGGAGCTGTTTTTT

abundance: NA
d_gene: TRBD2
j_gene: TRBJ2-5
v_gene: TRBV30
CDR3aa: CAWSRPGLAGGLGGTQYF
CDR3nt: TGTGCCTGGAGCCGGCCCGGACTAGCGGGAGGGCTGGGAGGGACCCAGTACTTC

abundance: NA
d_gene: TRBD1
j_gene: TRBJ2-1
v_gene: TRBV5-1
CDR3aa: CASSPPRTGFINEQFF
CDR3nt: TGCGCCAGCAGCCCTCCCCGGACAGGGTTTATCAATGAGCAGTTCTTC

abundance: NA
d_gene: TRBD1
j_gene: TRBJ2-7
v_gene: TRBV14
CDR3aa: CASSQDPRTGFSYEQYF
CDR3nt: TGTGCCAGCAGCCAAGATCCGCGGACAGGGTTCTCCTACGAGCAGTACTTC

abundance: NA
d_gene: TRBD1
j_gene: TRBJ1-6
v_gene: TRBV2
CDR3aa: CASSDWTGTGTGVPVAPLHF
CDR3nt: TGTGCCAGCAGCGATTGGACCGGGACCGGGACAGGGGTCCCGGTGGCACCCCTCCACTTT

abundance: NA
d_gene: NA
j_gene: TRBJ1-2
v_gene: TRBV6-1
CDR3aa: CASSPTLSQGYGYTF
CDR3nt: TGTGCCAGCAGCCCAACCCTTTCTCAGGGTTATGGCTACACCTTC

abundance: NA
d_gene: TRBD1
j_gene: TRBJ1-1
v_gene: TRBV6-5
CDR3aa: CASRQGALMAEAFF
CDR3nt: TGTGCCAGCAGGCAGGGGGCGCTGATGGCTGAAGCTTTCTTT

abundance: NA
d_gene: NA
j_gene: TRBJ1-5
v_gene: TRBV21-1
CDR3aa: CATRNQPQHF
CDR3nt: TGTGCCACCCGGAATCAGCCCCAGCATTTT

abundance: NA
d_gene: NA
j_gene: TRBJ1-1
v_gene: TRBV21-1
CDR3aa: CASSRVSSALNTEAFF
CDR3nt: TGTGCCAGCAGCAGAGTTTCCAGCGCGTTGAACACTGAAGCTTTCTTT

abundance: NA
d_gene: TRBD1
j_gene: TRBJ2-5
v_gene: TRBV15
CDR3aa: CATGRGKETQYF
CDR3nt: TGTGCCACCGGCAGGGGGAAAGAGACCCAGTACTTC

abundance: NA
d_gene: TRBD1
j_gene: TRBJ1-6
v_gene: TRBV28
CDR3aa: CATNPSDRGRNSPLHF
CDR3nt: TGTGCCACCAACCCAAGCGACAGGGGGCGGAATTCACCCCTCCACTTT

abundance: NA
d_gene: NA
j_gene: TRBJ1-1
v_gene: TRBV29-1
CDR3aa: CSVEGNRNTEAFF
CDR3nt: TGCAGCGTTGAAGGTAACAGGAACACTGAAGCTTTCTTT

abundance: NA
d_gene: NA
j_gene: TRBJ1-5
v_gene: TRBV18
CDR3aa: CASSPDSNQPQHF
CDR3nt: TGTGCCAGCTCCCCCGATAGCAATCAGCCCCAGCATTTT

abundance: NA
d_gene: TRBD2
j_gene: TRBJ2-7
v_gene: TRBV5-4
CDR3aa: CASSPGTSVSSYEQYF
CDR3nt: TGTGCCAGCAGCCCTGGGACTAGCGTCAGCTCCTACGAGCAGTACTTC

abundance: NA
d_gene: NA
j_gene: TRBJ2-5
v_gene: TRBV5-4
CDR3aa: CASSLDGVAVSQETQYF
CDR3nt: TGTGCCAGCAGCTTGGATGGGGTAGCTGTCTCCCAAGAGACCCAGTACTTC

abundance: NA
d_gene: NA
j_gene: TRBJ1-3
v_gene: TRBV5-5
CDR3aa: CASSLVAGAVSGNTIYF
CDR3nt: TGTGCCAGCAGCTTGGTCGCAGGGGCCGTTTCTGGAAACACCATATATTTT

abundance: NA
d_gene: NA
j_gene: TRBJ1-4
v_gene: TRBV7-9
CDR3aa: CASEAREKLFF
CDR3nt: TGTGCCAGCGAGGCGAGGGAAAAACTGTTTTTT

abundance: NA
d_gene: NA
j_gene: TRBJ1-4
v_gene: TRBV30
CDR3aa: CAGRVPNEKLFF
CDR3nt: TGTGCCGGGAGGGTTCCTAATGAAAAACTGTTTTTT

abundance: NA
d_gene: NA
j_gene: TRBJ2-1
v_gene: TRBV7-9
CDR3aa: CASSLAFGKEEQFF
CDR3nt: TGTGCCAGCAGCTTAGCGTTCGGTAAAGAAGAGCAGTTCTTC

abundance: NA
d_gene: TRBD1
j_gene: TRBJ2-5
v_gene: TRBV9
CDR3aa: CASSPGQGTGETQYF
CDR3nt: TGTGCCAGCAGCCCGGGACAGGGGACGGGAGAGACCCAGTACTTC

abundance: NA
d_gene: NA
j_gene: TRBJ1-6
v_gene: TRBV6-4
CDR3aa: CASSPSGGPLHF
CDR3nt: TGTGCCAGCAGCCCATCCGGAGGGCCCCTCCACTTT

abundance: NA
d_gene: NA
j_gene: TRBJ2-7
v_gene: TRBV6-5
CDR3aa: CASSYGLALSSYEQYF
CDR3nt: TGTGCCAGCAGTTACGGTCTAGCGCTAAGCTCCTACGAGCAGTACTTC

abundance: NA
d_gene: NA
j_gene: TRBJ2-4
v_gene: TRBV30
CDR3aa: CAWNRGAGKNIQYF
CDR3nt: TGTGCCTGGAACCGGGGGGCGGGCAAAAACATTCAGTACTTC

abundance: once
d_gene: NA
j_gene: TRBJ1-1
v_gene: TRBV28
CDR3aa: CASRPGGAMNTEAFF
CDR3nt: TGTGCCAGCAGGCCGGGGGGGGCGATGAACACTGAAGCTTTCTTT

abundance: NA
d_gene: TRBD1
j_gene: TRBJ1-1
v_gene: TRBV5-4
CDR3aa: CASSPWTGGFPNTEAFF
CDR3nt: TGTGCCAGCAGCCCATGGACAGGGGGTTTTCCGAACACTGAAGCTTTCTTT

abundance: NA
d_gene: TRBD2
j_gene: TRBJ2-1
v_gene: TRBV6-6
CDR3aa: CASSPGGSGRYNEQFF
CDR3nt: TGTGCCAGCAGCCCCGGGGGGAGCGGGCGATACAATGAGCAGTTCTTC

abundance: once
d_gene: NA
j_gene: TRBJ2-2
v_gene: TRBV5-4
CDR3aa: CASSSDSTGELFF
CDR3nt: TGTGCCAGCAGCTCGGACAGCACCGGGGAGCTGTTTTTT

abundance: NA
d_gene: TRBD1
j_gene: TRBJ1-1
v_gene: TRBV5-1
CDR3aa: CASSLADRGTTEAFF
CDR3nt: TGCGCCAGCAGCTTGGCCGACAGGGGGACCACTGAAGCTTTCTTT

abundance: NA
d_gene: NA
j_gene: TRBJ2-3
v_gene: TRBV7-8
CDR3aa: CASSLAWGDTQYF
CDR3nt: TGTGCCAGCAGCTTAGCCTGGGGAGATACGCAGTATTTT

abundance: once
d_gene: NA
j_gene: TRBJ1-1
v_gene: TRBV10-3
CDR3aa: CAIREGRGNTEAFF
CDR3nt: TGTGCCATTAGAGAGGGGCGAGGGAACACTGAAGCTTTCTTT

abundance: NA
d_gene: NA
j_gene: TRBJ1-6
v_gene: TRBV19
CDR3aa: CASSIERDSPLHF
CDR3nt: TGTGCCAGTAGTATAGAGAGGGATTCACCCCTCCACTTT

abundance: NA
d_gene: TRBD1
j_gene: TRBJ1-3
v_gene: TRBV30
CDR3aa: CAWRRVGGSGNTIYF
CDR3nt: TGTGCCTGGAGAAGAGTAGGGGGCTCGGGAAACACCATATATTTT

abundance: NA
d_gene: TRBD1
j_gene: TRBJ1-5
v_gene: TRBV2
CDR3aa: CASNGGTGDTQPQHF
CDR3nt: TGTGCCAGCAACGGAGGGACAGGGGATACTCAGCCCCAGCATTTT

abundance: NA
d_gene: NA
j_gene: TRBJ2-7
v_gene: TRBV5-1
CDR3aa: CASSLESGPYEQYF
CDR3nt: TGCGCCAGCAGCTTGGAGTCGGGTCCCTACGAGCAGTACTTC

abundance: NA
d_gene: TRBD2
j_gene: TRBJ2-3
v_gene: TRBV7-2
CDR3aa: CASSSGLAGSTDTQYF
CDR3nt: TGTGCCAGCAGCTCTGGACTAGCGGGATCCACAGATACGCAGTATTTT

abundance: NA
d_gene: TRBD1
j_gene: TRBJ2-7
v_gene: TRBV19
CDR3aa: CASSIRTGSSYEQYF
CDR3nt: TGTGCCAGTAGTATTCGGACAGGAAGCTCCTACGAGCAGTACTTC

abundance: NA
d_gene: NA
j_gene: TRBJ1-2
v_gene: TRBV21-1
CDR3aa: CASSNRRGQELGGYTF
CDR3nt: TGTGCCAGCAGCAATCGTCGGGGGCAAGAACTGGGCGGCTACACCTTC

abundance: NA
d_gene: NA
j_gene: TRBJ1-5
v_gene: TRBV2
CDR3aa: CASSEGGQPQHF
CDR3nt: TGTGCCAGCAGTGAAGGCGGTCAGCCCCAGCATTTT

abundance: NA
d_gene: TRBD2
j_gene: TRBJ2-7
v_gene: TRBV5-6
CDR3aa: CASSWTSGGEQYF
CDR3nt: TGTGCCAGCAGCTGGACTAGCGGGGGCGAGCAGTACTTC

abundance: NA
d_gene: TRBD1
j_gene: TRBJ2-2
v_gene: TRBV6-5
CDR3aa: CASSYAGQGVTGELFF
CDR3nt: TGTGCCAGCAGTTACGCGGGACAGGGGGTCACCGGGGAGCTGTTTTTT

abundance: NA
d_gene: NA
j_gene: TRBJ2-4
v_gene: TRBV5-1
CDR3aa: CASSLEENIQYF
CDR3nt: TGCGCCAGCAGCTTGGAAGAAAACATTCAGTACTTC

abundance: NA
d_gene: NA
j_gene: TRBJ1-2
v_gene: TRBV6-1
CDR3aa: CASSESWTLAGGYTF
CDR3nt: TGTGCCAGCAGTGAATCCTGGACTTTGGCAGGTGGCTACACCTTC

abundance: NA
d_gene: TRBD1
j_gene: TRBJ1-1
v_gene: TRBV5-6
CDR3aa: CASTRQGAIGAFF
CDR3nt: TGTGCCAGCACCAGACAGGGGGCGATTGGGGCTTTCTTT

abundance: NA
d_gene: NA
j_gene: TRBJ2-2
v_gene: TRBV7-2
CDR3aa: CASSLQLPPELFF
CDR3nt: TGTGCCAGCAGCTTACAGCTTCCGCCGGAGCTGTTTTTT

abundance: NA
d_gene: NA
j_gene: TRBJ1-1
v_gene: TRBV5-4
CDR3aa: CASSLDVGSTEAFF
CDR3nt: TGTGCCAGCAGCTTGGATGTAGGAAGCACTGAAGCTTTCTTT